Listed below are T cell receptor beta chains from one sample, sequenced in a study of a mutant IDH1 vaccine in newly diagnosed glioma. Assay: immunoSEQ multiplex PCR; the TCRdb copy retains only in-frame clones and omits some. The sample carries 100,000 to 150,000 clones, about 80% recorded once. The antigens these receptors bind are not known. The sample here was PBMCs, taken from a glioma patient whose treatment included an IDH1 peptide vaccine. The receptors were gathered from a man between 40 and 49 years old with glioma. CDR3s include the opening cysteine and the closing phenylalanine or tryptophan. Fields, in order: D gene, V gene, J gene, clone size, CDR3 DNA, CDR3 protein. A D gene is named only where the DNA matches it firmly. Clone size, where shown, is once, few, many, or a class for clones that have expanded.

D: TRBD2
V: TRBV19
J: TRBJ2-5
size: .
DNA: TGTGCCAGTAGTATAGGGGGGGGTCTGCAAGAGACCCAGTACTTC
CDR3: CASSIGGGLQETQYF

D: .
V: TRBV9
J: TRBJ2-1
size: .
DNA: TGTGCCAGCAGCTCCCCTAGTGGGCGGCCCTCCCGACCGGGCTCCTACAATGAGCAGTTCTTC
CDR3: CASSSPSGRPSRPGSYNEQFF

D: TRBD1
V: TRBV9
J: TRBJ1-2
size: .
DNA: TGTGCCAGCAGCGTAGATCCGGGACAGGGGGACTATGGCTACACCTTC
CDR3: CASSVDPGQGDYGYTF

D: .
V: TRBV4-3
J: TRBJ2-7
size: .
DNA: TGCGCCAGCAGCCAAGAACCTAGAGCCGACGAGCAGTACTTC
CDR3: CASSQEPRADEQYF

D: .
V: TRBV7-8
J: TRBJ2-5
size: .
DNA: TGTGCCAGCAGCCCGGGCCTTCTCGAGACCCAGTACTTC
CDR3: CASSPGLLETQYF

D: .
V: TRBV30
J: TRBJ1-2
size: .
DNA: TGTGCCGGAAGGGGTTATGGCTACACCTTC
CDR3: CAGRGYGYTF

D: TRBD2
V: TRBV9
J: TRBJ2-5
size: .
DNA: TGTGCCAGCAGCTTTGGGACTAGAGAGACCCAGTACTTC
CDR3: CASSFGTRETQYF

D: .
V: TRBV9
J: TRBJ1-4
size: once
DNA: TGTGCCAGCAGCGTAGAGCGAGGGGGGTTAGCTAATGAAAAACTGTTTTTT
CDR3: CASSVERGGLANEKLFF

D: .
V: TRBV6-5
J: TRBJ1-2
size: once
DNA: TGTGCCAGCAGTTTCTCTGTAAGGTTAGAAGGCTACACCTTC
CDR3: CASSFSVRLEGYTF

D: TRBD2
V: TRBV7-2
J: TRBJ2-3
size: few
DNA: TGTGCCAGCAGCTTGGGACTAGCGGGGACGCAGTATTTT
CDR3: CASSLGLAGTQYF

D: .
V: TRBV25-1
J: TRBJ2-3
size: .
DNA: TGTGCCAGCAGTGAATGGGCAGGGAACACAGATACGCAGTATTTT
CDR3: CASSEWAGNTDTQYF

D: .
V: TRBV7-2
J: TRBJ1-2
size: once
DNA: TGTGCCAGCAGCTCAAAATTACCAGGGGTCGGATATGGCTACACCTTC
CDR3: CASSSKLPGVGYGYTF

D: .
V: TRBV4-2
J: TRBJ1-3
size: once
DNA: TGTGCCAGCAGCCCAAGATCCATTACGGGGGGTCCTGGAAACACCATATATTTT
CDR3: CASSPRSITGGPGNTIYF

D: .
V: TRBV7-2
J: TRBJ2-1
size: few
DNA: TGTGCCAGCAGCACAGGGTCGGCAGGGGAGGGAAATGAGCAGTTCTTC
CDR3: CASSTGSAGEGNEQFF

D: TRBD2
V: TRBV7-2
J: TRBJ2-3
size: .
DNA: TGTGCCAGCAGCTTAGGCCACGGGGGGTTGTCAGATACGCAGTATTTT
CDR3: CASSLGHGGLSDTQYF

D: TRBD2
V: TRBV7-2
J: TRBJ2-7
size: .
DNA: TGTGCCAGCAGCTCCCAGGGACTAGCGGGAGTCCACGAGCAGTACTTC
CDR3: CASSSQGLAGVHEQYF

D: .
V: TRBV30
J: TRBJ2-7
size: .
DNA: TGTGCCTGGAGGCCTGGACTTGCGAGCGGAGAGCAGTACTTC
CDR3: CAWRPGLASGEQYF

D: TRBD1
V: TRBV10-2
J: TRBJ2-2
size: once
DNA: TGCGCCAGCAGCCTACGGACAGGGGGCACCGGGGAGCTGTTTTTT
CDR3: CASSLRTGGTGELFF

D: TRBD2
V: TRBV10-3
J: TRBJ2-7
size: once
DNA: TGTGCCATCAGTGATAAGGGCGGGGGGCAAGTCGGCTACGAGCAGTACTTC
CDR3: CAISDKGGGQVGYEQYF

D: TRBD2
V: TRBV5-4
J: TRBJ2-1
size: .
DNA: TGTGCCAGCAGCTTGGTACTAGCGGTGGTTGATGAGCAGTTCTTC
CDR3: CASSLVLAVVDEQFF